The 2 T cell receptor beta chains in this list originate from one sample, sequenced in a study of shared clonotypes between healthy human individuals. TCRdb's copy holds only in-frame clones and misses some; the assay was immunoSEQ multiplex PCR. The sample lists millions of clones, 85% to 95% occurring once. The specimen was naive CD4+ T cells from PBMCs. The subset denotes: CD45RA+ positively selected. These receptors came from a man in his late teens or twenties in good health. Some clones in this sample may be carry-over from other donors' samples.

The V call is TRBV6-5, the J call TRBJ1-1; D is unresolved. Germline V lookup: CDR1 MNHEY, CDR2 SVGAGI. V lost 0 bases and J 6 bases, leaving 8 bases between the germline ends. The length of the CDR3 is 13 residues. CDR3 protein: CASSYSILAEAFF. The CDR3 bases are TGTGCCAGCAGTTACTCGATTTTGGCTGAAGCTTTCTTT.

This chain uses TRBV6-5 with TRBJ2-7; 10 bases map to TRBD1. CDR3 size: 15 residues. The V segment lost 2 bases and the J segment 6 bases; nucleotides outside the gene matches: 7. From germline, CDR1 is MNHEY and CDR2 SVGAGI. The CDR3 loop is CASSYTPGQGLEQYF. Here the CDR3 DNA reads TGTGCCAGCAGTTACACGCCGGGACAGGGGCTCGAGCAGTACTTC.